This T cell receptor (beta chain) was obtained from a study of shared clonotypes between healthy human individuals. The CDR3 sequence is 13 residues long. Germline values: CDR1 GTSNPN, CDR2 SVGIG (reference sequence). V gave up 5 bases and J gave up 5 bases, with 15 bases separating them. It was approximately 300 ng DNA, approximately 30,000 T cell genomes, that went into each replicate PCR of unsorted PBMC. Unsorted PBMCs provided DNA that was sequenced on ten immunoSEQ deep assay plates. Data came from immunoSEQ multiplex PCR; TCRdb stores just in-frame clones and leaves some out. The sample carries about 520,000 clones, 70% to 80% recorded once. Among the donors, all were Caucasian adults who lived in Nashville, Tennessee.

The sequenced material came from PBMCs. The receptor was isolated from a woman between 40 and 55 years old in good health. Some clones in this sample may be carry-over from other donors' samples. The V and J genes are TRBV30 and TRBJ1-2; D ambiguous. The CDR3 sequence: CAWHSRAEYGYTF. CDR3 DNA sequence: TGTGCCTGGCACAGCCGGGCTGAGTATGGCTACACCTTC. The variable domain in full, with the rest retrieved from reference TRBV30 and TRBJ1-2, is SQTIHQWPATLVQPVGSPLSLECTVEGTSNPNLYWYRQAAGRGLQLLFYSVGIGQISSEVPQNLSASRPQDRQFILSSKKLLLSDSGFYLCAWHSRAEYGYTFGSGTRLTVV.